This entry lists 28 T cell receptor beta chains sequenced from one sample in a study of cytomegalovirus exposure and HLA in healthy donors. The PCR made use of 60 Vbeta and 13 Jbeta primers. Here immunoSEQ multiplex PCR was the method, and the copy in TCRdb shows in-frame clones only, minus some. The sample holds approximately 160,000 clones; 75% to 85% are singletons and the top ten take less than 1%. Sequencing used PBMCs. All receptors come from a girl aged 2-10 years in good health and CMV-seropositive.

This clone was seen more than once but under ten times. The V gene is TRBV30, the J gene TRBJ1-2; D is unclear. Germline lookup yields CDR1 GTSNPN and CDR2 SVGIG (reference sequence). CDR3 size: 14 residues. Trimming pared 2 bases from V and 7 bases from J, leaving 17 bases between. The CDR3 protein is CAWSRRVTTPGYTF. The CDR3 DNA sequence: TGTGCCTGGAGTAGGCGGGTCACTACTCCTGGCTACACCTTC.

This clone turned up a few times. The V call is TRBV5-5, the J call TRBJ2-2, with D possibly being TRBD2 (6 bases). In germline, CDR1 is SGHKS, CDR2 YYEKEE (reference sequence). V was clipped by 0 bases and J by 3 bases, with 12 bases between them. The CDR3 has 16 residues. This CDR3 reads CASSLVPGGYTGELFF. CDR3 DNA sequence: TGTGCCAGCAGCTTGGTCCCCGGAGGGTACACCGGGGAGCTGTTTTTT.

Only a few counts were recorded for this clone. This chain uses TRBV28 with TRBJ2-7; 11 bases are shared with TRBD2. The CDR3 totals 15 residues. J gave up 2 bases and V 4 bases, and 4 bases lay outside the gene matches. Germline V gene lookup returns CDR1 MDHEN and CDR2 SYDVKM. The CDR3 DNA follows: TGTGCCAGCAGTTCCGTAGCGGGAGGGGCCTACGAGCAGTACTTC. It yields the protein CASSSVAGGAYEQYF.

The V gene is TRBV28, the J gene TRBJ1-1, with 7 bases matching TRBD1. Germline loops: CDR1 MDHEN, CDR2 SYDVKM. CDR3 size: 15 residues. V gave up 2 bases and J gave up 7 bases; unmatched junction bases: 10. The CDR3 region has the DNA TGTGCCAGCAGTTTAGCACGGTGGCCAGGGGGTGAAGCTTTCTTT. Protein sequence: CASSLARWPGGEAFF.

V usage is TRBV27 and J usage is TRBJ1-1; 11 bases match TRBD1. The CDR3 length is 15 residues. Germline loops: CDR1 MNHEY, CDR2 SMNVEV (reference sequence). Losses at the gene ends were 6 bases for V and 4 bases for J; bases not matched to a gene: 7. The CDR3 region has the DNA TGTGCCAGCAGAGTCCCCGGGACAGGGGGCACTGAAGCTTTCTTT. Protein: CASRVPGTGGTEAFF.

The genes are TRBV30 and TRBJ2-1; 11 bases align to TRBD2. Trimming took 0 bases from V and 1 from J; bases not matched to a gene: 2. This CDR3 has 16 residues. Germline V CDR1 and CDR2: GTSNPN, SVGIG (reference sequence). CDR3 residues: CAWSVLAGESYNEQFF. DNA of the CDR3: TGTGCCTGGAGTGTACTAGCGGGAGAATCCTACAATGAGCAGTTCTTC.

This chain links TRBV10-1 with TRBJ2-1; no clear D gene. CDR1 and CDR2 (germline): WNHNN, SYGVQD (reference sequence). CDR3 length: 16 residues. The V end was cut by 5 bases, the J end by 5 bases, with 19 bases between. The CDR3 is CASSQDPASPHNEQFF. CDR3 bases: TGCGCCAGCAGTCAGGATCCCGCGTCCCCTCACAATGAGCAGTTCTTC.

This clone was detected only a few times. CDR3 in amino acids: CAWAGQLNPRAFF. The CDR3 DNA sequence: TGTGCCTGGGCGGGACAGCTTAACCCCAGAGCTTTCTTT. V is TRBV30 and J is TRBJ1-1; 7 bases line up with TRBD1. Germline CDR1 GTSNPN, CDR2 SVGIG (reference sequence). Trimming at V came to 5 bases and at J to 10 bases, leaving 13 bases not matched to a gene. The CDR3 loop spans 13 amino acids.

V gene TRBV7-9 combines with J gene TRBJ2-3, with 13 bases lining up with TRBD2. The CDR3 runs 19 residues. Germline V gene lookup returns CDR1 SEHNR and CDR2 FQNEAQ (reference sequence). V trimming: 4 bases; J trimming: 2 bases; junction bases outside the gene matches: 12. The CDR3 DNA reads TGTGCCAGCAGCTCCCCGACCGGGACTAGCGGGGCTTACACAGATACGCAGTATTTT. Its translation is CASSSPTGTSGAYTDTQYF.

V and J are TRBV7-3 and TRBJ1-2, with a weak D call TRBD1 (5 bases). The CDR3 is made up of 15 amino acids. The V end was cut by 2 bases, the J end by 4 bases, with 14 bases between. The germline V gene has CDR1 SGHTA and CDR2 FQGTGA. For the CDR3, the DNA is TGTGCCAGCAGCTTATACGCCACAGGCGTCTATGGCTACACCTTC. Translated: CASSLYATGVYGYTF. The variable domain in full, completed from reference TRBV7-3 and TRBJ1-2, reads GAGVSQTPSNKVTEKGKYVELRCDPISGHTALYWYRQSLGQGPEFLIYFQGTGAADDSGLPNDRFFAVRPEGSVSTLKIQRTERGDSAVYLCASSLYATGVYGYTFGSGTRLTVV.

Written as DNA, the CDR3 is TGTGCCAGCAGTGAAGTTGGGACAGGTAATCAGCCCCAGCATTTT. Translated, it gives CASSEVGTGNQPQHF. The chain recombines TRBV2 with TRBJ1-5; 8 positions agree with TRBD1. Germline trimming cut 1 base from V and 4 bases from J; bases unmatched to any gene: 3. The CDR3 covers 15 residues. CDR1 and CDR2 from the germline V gene are SNHLY and FYNNEI.

This chain connects TRBV20-1 to TRBJ1-2; D ambiguous. Trimming stripped 6 bases from V and 10 bases from J, with 12 bases between. The CDR3 length is 10 residues. Germline V CDR1 and CDR2: DFQATT, SNEGSKA (reference sequence). DNA for the CDR3: TGCAGTGCCAGAACGCGTGTCTACACCTTC. This encodes CSARTRVYTF.

This chain connects TRBV10-1 to TRBJ1-1; the D is unclear. The germline CDR1 and CDR2 sequences are WNHNN and SYGVQD (reference sequence). The V end lost 6 bases, the J end lost 1 base, and 9 bases lay between the germline ends. The CDR3 consists of 13 residues. The CDR3 DNA reads TGCGCCAGCAGCCCTGACTGGAACACTGAAGCTTTCTTT. Translation gives CASSPDWNTEAFF.

The rearrangement uses TRBV5-1 and TRBJ2-7, with a weak D call TRBD1 (5 bases). The CDR3 sequence is 15 residues long. V gave up 3 bases and J gave up 4 bases, with 17 bases separating them. Germline V gene lookup returns CDR1 SGHRS and CDR2 YFSETQ. The CDR3 region has the DNA TGCGCCAGCAGCTCCCTCCAGGGAATGACTTACGAGCAGTACTTC. Translation gives CASSSLQGMTYEQYF. Full variable domain (remainder filled in from reference TRBV5-1 and TRBJ2-7): KAGVTQTPRYLIKTRGQQVTLSCSPISGHRSVSWYQQTPGQGLQFLFEYFSETQRNKGNFPGRFSGRQFSNSRSEMNVSTLELGDSALYLCASSSLQGMTYEQYFGPGTRLTVT.

This chain joins TRBV27 and TRBJ2-7; 7 bases fit TRBD1. Looked up from germline, CDR1 is MNHEY and CDR2 is SMNVEV (reference sequence). Trimming at V came to 11 bases and at J to 0 bases, leaving 10 bases not matched to a gene. This CDR3 contains 14 residues. The DNA of the CDR3 is TGTGCCCCTCTACCGGGACAGAGCTCCTACGAGCAGTACTTC. Amino acids: CAPLPGQSSYEQYF.

The chain carries TRBV6-1 and TRBJ2-1, with TRBD2 matching 8 bases. The CDR3 sequence is 15 residues long. Germline assignment: CDR1 MNHNS and CDR2 SASEGT. The trim removed 11 bases at V and 5 bases at J, leaving 14 bases unmatched. CDR3 coding DNA: TGTGCCGGCAAGCGGGAGATTGGTGGGAACAATGAGCAGTTCTTC. Its protein product is CAGKREIGGNNEQFF.

The chain recombines TRBV6-1 with TRBJ2-1, with 13 bases that match TRBD2. The germline gives CDR1 MNHNS, CDR2 SASEGT. The CDR3 sequence is 16 residues long. The V and J ends lost 0 bases and 9 bases, in that order; junction bases with no gene match: 5. DNA for the CDR3: TGTGCCAGCAGTGAAGCAGGGACTAGCGGGAAGGGTGAGCAGTTCTTC. Translated, it gives CASSEAGTSGKGEQFF.

The chain uses TRBV10-3 and TRBJ2-1, with D unclear. The CDR3 totals 13 residues. The V end was cut by 2 bases, the J end by 4 bases, with 6 bases between. Germline V CDR1 and CDR2: ENHRY, SYGVKD. CDR3 nucleotide sequence: TGTGCCATCAGTGAGCAGGTTTACAATGAGCAGTTCTTC. As protein: CAISEQVYNEQFF.

The CDR3 loop reads CAISESGSSYNEQFF. CDR3 in DNA: TGTGCCATCAGTGAGAGCGGGAGCTCCTACAATGAGCAGTTCTTC. The gene calls are TRBV10-3 and TRBJ2-1; 8 positions agree with TRBD2. Germline V gives CDR1 ENHRY, CDR2 SYGVKD. With V trimmed by 2 bases and J by 0 bases, 0 bases remained unmatched. The CDR3 loop spans 15 amino acids.

V usage is TRBV6-1 and J usage is TRBJ2-5, with 10 bases fitting TRBD1. V lost 2 bases to trimming and J lost 3 bases; unmatched junction nucleotides: 6. In germline, CDR1 is MNHNS, CDR2 SASEGT. The length of the CDR3 is 16 residues. CDR3 loop: CASSERDRGGEETQYF. CDR3 in DNA: TGTGCCAGCAGTGAAAGGGACAGGGGAGGTGAAGAGACCCAGTACTTC.

This clone was recorded a few times. V gene TRBV2 combines with J gene TRBJ2-1, with a weak D call TRBD2 (5 bases). The CDR3 totals 14 residues. Trimming shortened V by 5 bases and J by 9 bases, and 17 bases separated the two germline ends. Germline V gene data show CDR1 as SNHLY and CDR2 as FYNNEI. The CDR3 DNA reads TGTGCCAGCAGTCCCTCCATACCTCGGGGTGAGCAGTTCTTC. This gives the protein CASSPSIPRGEQFF. The variable domain in full, with the rest retrieved from reference TRBV2 and TRBJ2-1, is EPEVTQTPSHQVTQMGQEVILRCVPISNHLYFYWYRQILGQKVEFLVSFYNNEISEKSEIFDDQFSVERPDGSNFTLKIRSTKLEDSAMYFCASSPSIPRGEQFFGPGTRLTVL.

CDR3 DNA: TGTGCCAGCAGCGGGTCGTTTAGCAATCAGCCCCAGCATTTT. It specifies CASSGSFSNQPQHF. The chain has TRBV2 and TRBJ1-5; D remains ambiguous. CDR1 is SNHLY, CDR2 FYNNEI, per germline. The CDR3 totals 14 residues. Trimming cost V 6 bases and J 0 bases, with 9 bases left between them.

V usage is TRBV11-2 and J usage is TRBJ2-3; 9 nucleotides match TRBD2. Looked up from germline, CDR1 is SGHAT and CDR2 is FQNNGV. The CDR3 totals 15 residues. Trimming at V came to 1 base and at J to 4 bases, leaving 3 bases not matched to a gene. The CDR3 spells CASSLALAGSDTQYF. The CDR3 DNA reads as TGTGCCAGCAGCTTAGCGCTAGCGGGATCAGATACGCAGTATTTT.

The rearrangement joins TRBV10-3 to TRBJ1-2; D is perhaps TRBD1 (6 bases). Germline CDR1 reads ENHRY; CDR2 reads SYGVKD. V lost 4 bases, J lost 6 bases, and 12 bases lay in between. The CDR3 runs to 13 residues. The CDR3 here is CAISGNRDDGYTF. In DNA form, the CDR3 reads TGTGCCATCAGTGGAAACAGGGACGATGGCTACACCTTC.

V and J are TRBV4-1 and TRBJ2-7, with 7 bases lining up with TRBD2. In germline, CDR1 is MGHRA, CDR2 YSYEKL. This CDR3 is built from 16 residues. With V trimmed by 1 base and J by 7 bases, 13 bases remained unmatched. The CDR3 nucleotides read TGCGCCAGCAGCCAAGGTCTTCTGCGGGAGACGGGTGAGCAGTACTTC. Its translation: CASSQGLLRETGEQYF.

The sample holds many counts of this clone. The chain uses TRBV6-1 and TRBJ2-3, with 13 bases aligning to TRBD2. The CDR3 extends over 17 amino acids. Germline CDR1 is MNHNS and CDR2 is SASEGT. Trimming removed 1 base from V and 2 bases from J; junction bases left unmatched: 3. The CDR3 region is CASSEGLAGGPTDTQYF. The CDR3 DNA follows: TGTGCCAGCAGTGAAGGACTAGCGGGAGGACCCACAGATACGCAGTATTTT.

Only a few counts were recorded for this clone. The chain carries TRBV6-6 and TRBJ2-5; the match to TRBD2 covers 7 bases. Germline trimming cut 4 bases from V and 4 bases from J; bases unmatched to any gene: 6. This CDR3 contains 14 residues. CDR1 is MNHNY and CDR2 is SVGAGI in the germline V gene (reference sequence). CDR3 protein: CASSWGGEVETQYF. The CDR3 nucleotides read TGTGCCAGCAGTTGGGGGGGGGAGGTAGAGACCCAGTACTTC.

The chain couples TRBV5-6 to TRBJ2-5; 11 bases line up with TRBD2. The trim removed 1 base at V and 4 bases at J, leaving 12 bases unmatched. CDR3 length equals 18 residues. CDR1 is SGHDT, CDR2 YYEEEE, per germline. CDR3 DNA sequence: TGTGCCAGCAGCTTGCAGGCGCTAGCGGGAGGTCTGAGAGAGACCCAGTACTTC. Translated: CASSLQALAGGLRETQYF.